The present T cell receptor beta chain was sequenced within a study of blood T cell repertoires in COVID-19. As handled by the study authors: Estimation of nucleated cell counts relied on the amplification of reference gene primers. Some clones are missing from TCRdb's copy, which holds only in-frame ones; the method was immunoSEQ multiplex PCR. V, J and clone size derive from that table, while D and trimming were established from the DNA sequence. The sample lists about 130,000 clones, more than 70% occurring once. V dropped 0 bases and J dropped 7 bases, with 7 bases sitting between them. The CDR3 is 13 amino acids. Germline values: CDR1 SGHDT, CDR2 YYEEEE.

This chain links TRBV5-6 with TRBJ1-4; D gene uncertain. The clonotype originates from a woman of 80 years or more with COVID-19, enrolled during active disease. Input material: peripheral blood. The CDR3 nucleotides read TGTGCCAGCAGCTTGGAAGCAGGTGAAAAACTGTTTTTT. Translating gives CASSLEAGEKLFF.